One sample yielded the 10 T cell receptor beta chains listed below, sequenced in a study of identical twins. MiXCR, applied by TCRdb to the 5' RACE reads, yields one record per CDR3 protein. Found here are 1.5 million to 2 million distinct CDR3 sequences, around 29% of them singletons; the top ten hold less than 0.35%. The sequenced sample was cord blood. Every receptor here comes from a newborn girl in good health.

V gene TRBV3-1 combines with J gene TRBJ2-7; 7 bases agree with TRBD2. V was pared by 4 bases and J by 3 bases, with 12 bases of the junction left unmatched. The germline gives CDR1 LGHDT, CDR2 YNNKEL (reference sequence). The CDR3 sequence is 16 residues long. CDR3 DNA sequence: TGTGCCAGCAGCCCTACCCTTCGGACTAGATTCTACGAGCAGTACTTC. Translated, it gives CASSPTLRTRFYEQYF.

In its sample, this clonotype was seen a few times. The chain has TRBV7-2 and TRBJ1-2; D is possibly TRBD1 (6 bases). The CDR3 is made up of 14 amino acids. Germline CDR1 SGHTA, CDR2 FQGNSA. Deletions cut 5 bases from V and 7 bases from J, with 17 bases between. CDR3 amino acids: CASSIHTGFAGYTF. CDR3 nucleotides: TGTGCCAGCAGCATACATACAGGGTTTGCTGGCTACACCTTC.

This clonotype was observed a handful of times. The chain is built from TRBV7-9 and TRBJ1-2, with D maybe TRBD1 (5 bases). This CDR3 is built from 16 residues. Germline V gene lookup returns CDR1 SEHNR and CDR2 FQNEAQ (reference sequence). Between the trimmed V and J ends, which lost 0 bases and 3 bases, there was a span of 14 bases. In DNA, the CDR3 is TGTGCCAGCAGCTTAGCCTGGAAGGGAGGGGACTATGGCTACACCTTC. Protein product: CASSLAWKGGDYGYTF.

This chain links TRBV25-1 with TRBJ2-5; 10 bases align to TRBD2. V was pared by 1 base and J by 2 bases, with 4 bases of the junction left unmatched. CDR1 is MGHDK, CDR2 SYGVNS, per germline. The CDR3 extends over 16 amino acids. The CDR3 here is CASSESGLALQETQYF. The CDR3, as DNA: TGTGCCAGCAGTGAATCGGGACTAGCGCTACAAGAGACCCAGTACTTC.

The rearrangement links TRBV24-1 to TRBJ1-5, with D uncertain. Trimming pared 7 bases from V and 6 bases from J, leaving 15 bases between. The CDR3 totals 14 residues. From germline, CDR1 is KGHDR and CDR2 SFDVKD. The CDR3: CATRDGTSGQPQHF. Written as DNA, the CDR3 is TGTGCCACCAGGGACGGAACGAGCGGTCAGCCCCAGCATTTT.

This clonotype appeared a few times. The rearrangement links TRBV19 to TRBJ2-7; either TRBD1 or TRBD2 may fit D (6 bases each). Germline assignment: CDR1 LNHDA and CDR2 SQIVND (reference sequence). This CDR3 spans 13 amino acids. The ends were cut back, 7 bases at V and 0 bases at J, with 10 bases in the middle. The CDR3: CASNRGPSYEQYF. The CDR3 DNA follows: TGTGCCAGTAACCGGGGGCCCTCCTACGAGCAGTACTTC.

The chain joins TRBV15 to TRBJ2-1; TRBD2 is a possible D gene (5 bases). There are 14 residues in the CDR3. V gave up 0 bases and J gave up 4 bases, with 7 bases separating them. Germline V gene lookup returns CDR1 LNHNV and CDR2 YYDKDF (reference sequence). CDR3 coding DNA: TGTGCCACCAGCAGAGAATCGGGATACAATGAGCAGTTCTTC. It codes for CATSRESGYNEQFF.

In this sample, this clonotype turned up many times. The chain is built from TRBV2 and TRBJ2-1; TRBD2 aligns across 11 bases. Germline CDR1 reads SNHLY; CDR2 reads FYNNEI. The J segment lost 1 base and the V segment lost 6 bases, leaving 5 bases of the junction unmatched. This CDR3 spans 16 amino acids. In nucleotides, the CDR3 is TGTGCCAGCAGGGTAGCGGGAGGGAGGTCCTACAATGAGCAGTTCTTC. This translates into CASRVAGGRSYNEQFF.

The V gene is TRBV9, the J gene TRBJ1-1; D remains ambiguous. V was clipped by 4 bases and J by 3 bases, with 25 bases between them. The CDR3 is 18 amino acids. Per the germline V gene, CDR1 is SGDLS and CDR2 is YYNGEE. This CDR3 is CASSRGGVSPRWYTEAFF. The CDR3 region has the DNA TGTGCCAGCAGCCGGGGAGGTGTCAGCCCAAGGTGGTACACTGAAGCTTTCTTT.

This clonotype was seen at least ten times. The chain uses TRBV5-1 and TRBJ1-4, with 7 positions matching TRBD1. Looked up from germline, CDR1 is SGHRS and CDR2 is YFSETQ. This CDR3 has 15 amino acids. V lost 3 bases to trimming and J lost 6 bases; unmatched junction nucleotides: 8. The CDR3 coding sequence is TGCGCCAGCAGCTCAACCGGGACAGCGCATGAAAAACTGTTTTTT. Residues: CASSSTGTAHEKLFF. The full variable domain, its missing parts supplied by reference TRBV5-1 and TRBJ1-4, is KAGVTQTPRYLIKTRGQQVTLSCSPISGHRSVSWYQQTPGQGLQFLFEYFSETQRNKGNFPGRFSGRQFSNSRSEMNVSTLELGDSALYLCASSSTGTAHEKLFFGSGTQLSVL.